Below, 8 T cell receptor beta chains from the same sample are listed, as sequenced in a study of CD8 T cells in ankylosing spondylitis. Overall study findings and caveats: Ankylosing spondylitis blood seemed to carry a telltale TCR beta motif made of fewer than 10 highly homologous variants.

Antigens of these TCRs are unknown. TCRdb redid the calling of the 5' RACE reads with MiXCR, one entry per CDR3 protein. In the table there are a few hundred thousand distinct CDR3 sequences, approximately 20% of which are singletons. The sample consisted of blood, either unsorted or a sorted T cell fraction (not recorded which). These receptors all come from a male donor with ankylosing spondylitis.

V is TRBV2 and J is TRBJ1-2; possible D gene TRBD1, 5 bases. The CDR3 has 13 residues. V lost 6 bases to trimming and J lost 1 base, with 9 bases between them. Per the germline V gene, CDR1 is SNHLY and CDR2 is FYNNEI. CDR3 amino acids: CASRGDSNYGYTF. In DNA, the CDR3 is TGTGCCAGCAGGGGCGACAGTAACTATGGCTACACCTTC.

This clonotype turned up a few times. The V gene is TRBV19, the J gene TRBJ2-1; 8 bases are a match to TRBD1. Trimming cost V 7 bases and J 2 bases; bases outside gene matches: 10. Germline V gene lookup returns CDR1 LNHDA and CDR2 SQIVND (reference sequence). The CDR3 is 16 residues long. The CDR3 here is CASKPGTGATYNEQFF. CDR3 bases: TGTGCCAGTAAACCCGGGACAGGTGCTACCTACAATGAGCAGTTCTTC. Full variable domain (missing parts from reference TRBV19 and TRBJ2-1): DGGITQSPKYLFRKEGQNVTLSCEQNLNHDAMYWYRQDPGQGLRLIYYSQIVNDFQKGDIAEGYSVSREKKESFPLTVTSAQKNPTAFYLCASKPGTGATYNEQFFGPGTRLTVL.

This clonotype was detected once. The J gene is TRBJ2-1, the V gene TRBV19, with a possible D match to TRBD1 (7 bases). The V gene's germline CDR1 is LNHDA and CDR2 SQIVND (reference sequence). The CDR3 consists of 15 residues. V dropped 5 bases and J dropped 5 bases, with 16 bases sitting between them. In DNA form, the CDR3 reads TGTGCCAGTAGTTACCAGGGGGGAGTCCACAATGAGCAGTTCTTC. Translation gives CASSYQGGVHNEQFF. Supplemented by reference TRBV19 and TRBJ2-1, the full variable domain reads DGGITQSPKYLFRKEGQNVTLSCEQNLNHDAMYWYRQDPGQGLRLIYYSQIVNDFQKGDIAEGYSVSREKKESFPLTVTSAQKNPTAFYLCASSYQGGVHNEQFFGPGTRLTVL.

The CDR3 reads CASSSTPTGAAKNIQYF. In DNA form, the CDR3 reads TGCGCCAGCAGCTCTACCCCGACAGGGGCAGCCAAAAACATTCAGTACTTC. The chain couples TRBV5-1 to TRBJ2-4; 8 nucleotides match TRBD1. V trimming: 3 bases; J trimming: 0 bases; junction bases outside the gene matches: 8. This CDR3 is built from 17 residues. Per germline, CDR1 SGHRS and CDR2 YFSETQ.

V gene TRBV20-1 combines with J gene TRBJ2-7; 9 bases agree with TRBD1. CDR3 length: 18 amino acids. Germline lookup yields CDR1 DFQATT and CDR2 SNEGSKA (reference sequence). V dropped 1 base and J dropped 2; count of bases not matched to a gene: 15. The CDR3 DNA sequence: TGCAGTGCTAGAGGCCCTCTTCCCGGGACAGGGAGGACCTACGAGCAGTACTTC. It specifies CSARGPLPGTGRTYEQYF.

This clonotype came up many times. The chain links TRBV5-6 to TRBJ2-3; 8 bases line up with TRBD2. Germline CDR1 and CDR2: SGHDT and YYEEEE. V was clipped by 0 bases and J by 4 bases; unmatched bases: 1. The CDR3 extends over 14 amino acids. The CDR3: CASSLALAADTQYF. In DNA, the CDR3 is TGTGCCAGCAGCTTGGCACTAGCGGCAGATACGCAGTATTTT. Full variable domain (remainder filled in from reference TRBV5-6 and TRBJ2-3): DAGVTQSPTHLIKTRGQQVTLRCSPKSGHDTVSWYQQALGQGPQFIFQYYEEEERQRGNFPDRFSGHQFPNYSSELNVNALLLGDSALYLCASSLALAADTQYFGPGTRLTVL.

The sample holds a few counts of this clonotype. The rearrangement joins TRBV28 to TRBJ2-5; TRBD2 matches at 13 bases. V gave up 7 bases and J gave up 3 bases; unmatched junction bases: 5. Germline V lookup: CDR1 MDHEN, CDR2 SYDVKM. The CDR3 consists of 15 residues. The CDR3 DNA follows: TGTGCCAGCAAGCGAGGACTAGCGGGAGAAGAGACCCAGTACTTC. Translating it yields CASKRGLAGEETQYF.

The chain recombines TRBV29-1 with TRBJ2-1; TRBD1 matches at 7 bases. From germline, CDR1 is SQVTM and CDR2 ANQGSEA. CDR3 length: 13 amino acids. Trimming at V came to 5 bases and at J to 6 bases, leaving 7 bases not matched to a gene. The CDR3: CSVTMDRPNEQFF. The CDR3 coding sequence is TGCAGCGTTACAATGGACAGGCCCAATGAGCAGTTCTTC.